Sequencing of this TCR beta chain was carried out in a study of blood T cell repertoires in COVID-19. Profiled with immunoSEQ multiplex PCR; TCRdb holds only in-frame clones, not every one. The table shows 55,000 to 80,000 clones, with 75% to 90% occurring only once. V was shortened by 1 base and J by 2 bases, with 9 bases between the two germline ends. This CDR3 has 14 amino acids. Germline V lookup: CDR1 KGHSH, CDR2 LQKENI. The genes are TRBV18 and TRBJ2-7, with D possibly being TRBD2 (6 bases). This TCR came from a man aged 80 or over with acute or convalescent COVID-19. Sequencing was performed on peripheral blood. CDR3 sequence reads: CASSPRGTPYEQYF. The CDR3 nucleotides read TGTGCCAGCTCACCACGCGGGACCCCCTACGAGCAGTACTTC. The full variable domain, its missing parts supplied by reference TRBV18 and TRBJ2-7, is NAGVMQNPRHLVRRRGQEARLRCSPMKGHSHVYWYRQLPEEGLKFMVYLQKENIIDESGMPKERFSAEFPKEGPSILRIQQVVRGDSAAYFCASSPRGTPYEQYFGPGTRLTVT.